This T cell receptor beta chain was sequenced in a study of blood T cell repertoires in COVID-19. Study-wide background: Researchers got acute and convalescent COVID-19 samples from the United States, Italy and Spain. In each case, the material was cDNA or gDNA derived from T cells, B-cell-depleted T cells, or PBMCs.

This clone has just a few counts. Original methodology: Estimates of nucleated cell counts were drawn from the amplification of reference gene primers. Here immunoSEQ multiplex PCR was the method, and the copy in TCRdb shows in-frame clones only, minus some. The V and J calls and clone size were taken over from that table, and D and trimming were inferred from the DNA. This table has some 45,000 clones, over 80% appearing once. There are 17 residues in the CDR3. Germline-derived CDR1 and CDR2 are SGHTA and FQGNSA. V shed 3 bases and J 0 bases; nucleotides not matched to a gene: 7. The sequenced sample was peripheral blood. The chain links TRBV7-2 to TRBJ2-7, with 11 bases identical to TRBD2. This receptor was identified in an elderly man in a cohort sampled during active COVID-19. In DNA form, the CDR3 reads TGTGCCAGCAGCTTTGGGACTAGCGGTCAAAGCTCCTACGAGCAGTACTTC. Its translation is CASSFGTSGQSSYEQYF.